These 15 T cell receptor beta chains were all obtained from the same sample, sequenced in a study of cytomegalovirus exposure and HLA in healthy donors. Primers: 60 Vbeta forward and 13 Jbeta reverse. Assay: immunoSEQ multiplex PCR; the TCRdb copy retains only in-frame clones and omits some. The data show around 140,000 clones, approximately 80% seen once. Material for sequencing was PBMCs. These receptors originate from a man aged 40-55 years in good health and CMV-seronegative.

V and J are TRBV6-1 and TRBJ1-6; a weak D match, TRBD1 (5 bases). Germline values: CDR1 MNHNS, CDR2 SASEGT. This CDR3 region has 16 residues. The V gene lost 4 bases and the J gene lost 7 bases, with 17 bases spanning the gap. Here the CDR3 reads CASSGLTLGGNSPLHF. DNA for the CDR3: TGTGCCAGCAGTGGCCTGACTCTGGGGGGGAATTCACCCCTCCACTTT.

The CDR3 region has the DNA TGTGCCAGTAGTATGTCCTGGGACAGGGGGAATGGGGCCAACGTCCTGACTTTC. Protein product: CASSMSWDRGNGANVLTF. The chain combines TRBV19 with TRBJ2-6, with 11 bases matching TRBD1. Germline lookup yields CDR1 LNHDA and CDR2 SQIVND (reference sequence). The CDR3 is 18 amino acids. V lost 3 bases, J lost 3 bases, and 7 bases stayed unmatched.

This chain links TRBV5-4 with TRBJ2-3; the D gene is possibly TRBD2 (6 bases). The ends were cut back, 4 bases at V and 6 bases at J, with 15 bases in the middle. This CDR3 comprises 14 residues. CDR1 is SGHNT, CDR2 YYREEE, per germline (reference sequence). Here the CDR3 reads CASSPPTSRDTQYF. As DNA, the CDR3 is TGTGCCAGCAGCCCTCCGACTAGTCGGGATACGCAGTATTTT. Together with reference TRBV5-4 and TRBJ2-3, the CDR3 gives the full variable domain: ETGVTQSPTHLIKTRGQQVTLRCSSQSGHNTVSWYQQALGQGPQFIFQYYREEENGRGNFPPRFSGLQFPNYSSELNVNALELDDSALYLCASSPPTSRDTQYFGPGTRLTVL.

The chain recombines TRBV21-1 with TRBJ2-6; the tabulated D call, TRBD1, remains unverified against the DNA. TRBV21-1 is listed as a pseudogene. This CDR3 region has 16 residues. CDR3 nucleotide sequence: TGTGCCGGGACCGGGACAGGTTTGTCTGGGGCCAACGGCCTGACTTTC. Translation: CAGTGTGLSGANGLTF.

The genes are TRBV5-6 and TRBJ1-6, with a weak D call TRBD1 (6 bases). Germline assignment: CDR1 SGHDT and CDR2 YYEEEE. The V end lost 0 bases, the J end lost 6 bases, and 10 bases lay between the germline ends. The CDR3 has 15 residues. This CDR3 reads CASSLVDRSNSPLHF. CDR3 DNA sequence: TGTGCCAGCAGCTTGGTAGACAGGTCTAATTCACCCCTCCACTTT.

DNA for the CDR3: TGTGCCAGCAGTCCCGGGACAGGGGGCGGATATGGCTACACCTTC. Translation: CASSPGTGGGYGYTF. The V gene is TRBV6-6, the J gene TRBJ1-2; 12 nucleotides align to TRBD1. The CDR3 contains 15 residues. J lost 5 bases, V lost 5 bases, and 6 bases had no gene match. Germline V gene data show CDR1 as MNHNY and CDR2 as SVGAGI (reference sequence).

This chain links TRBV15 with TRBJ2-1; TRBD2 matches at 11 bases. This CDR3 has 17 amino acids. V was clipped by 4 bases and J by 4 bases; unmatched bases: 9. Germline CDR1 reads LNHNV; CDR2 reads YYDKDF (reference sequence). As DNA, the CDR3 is TGTGCCACCAGCATCCTCCGACTAGCGGGACCATACAATGAGCAGTTCTTC. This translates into CATSILRLAGPYNEQFF. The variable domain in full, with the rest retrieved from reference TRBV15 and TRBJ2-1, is DAMVIQNPRYQVTQFGKPVTLSCSQTLNHNVMYWYQQKSSQAPKLLFHYYDKDFNNEADTPDNFQSRRPNTSFCFLDIRSPGLGDTAMYLCATSILRLAGPYNEQFFGPGTRLTVL.

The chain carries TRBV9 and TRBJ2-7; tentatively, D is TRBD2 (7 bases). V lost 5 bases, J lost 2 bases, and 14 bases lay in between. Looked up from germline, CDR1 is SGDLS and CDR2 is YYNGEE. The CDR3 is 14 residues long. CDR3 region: CASSSGGGAYEQYF. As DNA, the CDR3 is TGTGCCAGCAGTTCCGGCGGGGGCGCCTACGAGCAGTACTTC.

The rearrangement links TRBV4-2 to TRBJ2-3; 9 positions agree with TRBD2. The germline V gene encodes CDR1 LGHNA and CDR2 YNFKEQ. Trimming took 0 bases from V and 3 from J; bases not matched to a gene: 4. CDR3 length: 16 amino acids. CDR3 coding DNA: TGTGCCAGCAGCCAAGAGGGCGGGGGGGATACAGATACGCAGTATTTT. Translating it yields CASSQEGGGDTDTQYF.

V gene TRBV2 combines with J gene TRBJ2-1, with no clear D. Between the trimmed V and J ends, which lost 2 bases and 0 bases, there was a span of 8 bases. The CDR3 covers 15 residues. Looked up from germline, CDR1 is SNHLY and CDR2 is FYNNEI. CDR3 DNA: TGTGCCAGCAGTGAATGGTTGAGCTCCTACAATGAGCAGTTCTTC. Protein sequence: CASSEWLSSYNEQFF.

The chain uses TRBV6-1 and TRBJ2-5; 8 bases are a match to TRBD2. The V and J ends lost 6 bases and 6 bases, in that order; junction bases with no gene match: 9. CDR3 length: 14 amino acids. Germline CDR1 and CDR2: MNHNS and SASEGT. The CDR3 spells CASSPSGPGKTQYF. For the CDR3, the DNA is TGTGCCAGCAGCCCTAGCGGGCCCGGGAAGACCCAGTACTTC.

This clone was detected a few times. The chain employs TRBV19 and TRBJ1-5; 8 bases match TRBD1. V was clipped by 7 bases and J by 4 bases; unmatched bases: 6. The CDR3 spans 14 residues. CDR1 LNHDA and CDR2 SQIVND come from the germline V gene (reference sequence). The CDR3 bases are TGTGCCAGTACCCCGGACAGGGCAAATCAGCCCCAGCATTTT. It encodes CASTPDRANQPQHF.

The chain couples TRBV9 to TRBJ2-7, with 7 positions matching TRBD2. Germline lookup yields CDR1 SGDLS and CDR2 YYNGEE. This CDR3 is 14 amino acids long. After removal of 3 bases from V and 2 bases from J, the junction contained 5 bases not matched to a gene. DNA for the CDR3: TGTGCCAGCAGCGCAGGACTAGGAGCCTACGAGCAGTACTTC. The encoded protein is CASSAGLGAYEQYF.

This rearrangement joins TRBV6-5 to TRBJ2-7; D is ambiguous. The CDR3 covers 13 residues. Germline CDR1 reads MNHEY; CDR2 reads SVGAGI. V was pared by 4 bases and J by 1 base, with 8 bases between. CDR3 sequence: CASSLAGSYEQYF. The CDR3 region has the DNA TGTGCCAGCAGTTTGGCCGGGTCCTACGAGCAGTACTTC.

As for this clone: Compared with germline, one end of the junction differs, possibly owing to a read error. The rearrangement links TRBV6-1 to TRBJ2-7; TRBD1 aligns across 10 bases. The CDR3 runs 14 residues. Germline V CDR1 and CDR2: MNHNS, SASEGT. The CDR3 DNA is TGTGCCAGCAGACGGGGGACAGGGGAGCAGCGGAGAGACTTC. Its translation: CASRRGTGEQRRDF.